This is a list of T cell receptor beta chains from one sample in a study of cytomegalovirus exposure and HLA in healthy donors. Produced via immunoSEQ multiplex PCR; TCRdb's table is partial and in-frame only. This table has some 99,000 clones, about 74% appearing once. What was sequenced was PBMCs. Source of these receptors: a male donor in good health and CMV-seronegative. Both conserved end residues are part of each CDR3. D genes are given only for firm matches. Clone size is given for some rows only: seen once, a few or many times, or a class if the clone is expanded.

j_call v_call clone_size d_call cdr3_nt cdr3_aa
TRBJ2-7 TRBV29-1 NA NA TGCAGCGTTTCTTCCTTAGACAGTTCGCCCTACGAGCAGTACTTC CSVSSLDSSPYEQYF
TRBJ2-2 TRBV27 NA TRBD1 TGTGCCAGCAGGATCGTATTTCTCGGGAAGCAGGGGGCCGGGGAGCTGTTTTTT CASRIVFLGKQGAGELFF
TRBJ1-2 TRBV6-5 NA TRBD1 TGTGCCAGCAGCACCGGACAGGCCGCTAACTATGGCTACACCTTC CASSTGQAANYGYTF
TRBJ2-7 TRBV6-5 NA TRBD2 TGTGCCAGCAGCGGACCTAGCGGGGGTGCCTACGAGCAGTACTTC CASSGPSGGAYEQYF
TRBJ2-1 TRBV15 once NA TGTGCCACCAGCAGGGCGACTGTGGAGCAGTTCTTC CATSRATVEQFF
TRBJ2-1 TRBV2 NA TRBD2 TGTGCCAGCAAGTTCGGAGCGGGGAAGTTCTTC CASKFGAGKFF
TRBJ1-3 TRBV5-6 NA NA TGTGCCAGCAGCTGGTTGTGGGGCGCGCCTGGAAACACCATATATTTT CASSWLWGAPGNTIYF
TRBJ1-2 TRBV30 NA NA TGTGCCTGGGGGGCCTCACAGAACTATGGCTACACCTTC CAWGASQNYGYTF
TRBJ2-7 TRBV4-1 NA NA TGCGCCAGCAGCCAAGAGGTCCCCGGGGGCTACGAGCAGTACTTC CASSQEVPGGYEQYF
TRBJ2-2 TRBV5-1 few NA TGCGCCAGCAGCTTCACTAGGGATAGCGGGGAGCTGTTTTTT CASSFTRDSGELFF
TRBJ1-3 TRBV25-1 NA NA TGTGCCAGCAGTCTGCAGGGGAGCGGAAACACCATATATTTT CASSLQGSGNTIYF
TRBJ2-5 TRBV4-3 few TRBD2 TGCGCCAGCAGCCAGACTAGCGGGATTAGTCAAGAGACCCAGTACTTC CASSQTSGISQETQYF
TRBJ2-7 TRBV2 NA TRBD2 TGTGCCAGCAGTGAATCCCTAGCGGCGACCTACGAGCAGTACTTC CASSESLAATYEQYF
TRBJ1-2 TRBV27 NA NA TGTGCCAGCAGTTTCGGGACTGACTATGGCTACACCTTC CASSFGTDYGYTF
TRBJ2-7 TRBV4-2 few TRBD2 TGTGCCAGCAGCCAAGGGACTAGCGGCTACGAGCAGTACTTC CASSQGTSGYEQYF
TRBJ2-5 TRBV2 once NA TGTGCCAGCAGTCAAGGAGGAGCGGAAGAGACCCAGTACTTC CASSQGGAEETQYF
TRBJ1-5 TRBV2 NA TRBD1 TGTGCCAGCAGTCAATATAGAACGGGACAGATGTTAAATCAGCCCCAGCATTTT CASSQYRTGQMLNQPQHF
TRBJ2-3 TRBV28 NA NA TGTGCCAGCAGTTTCTTAGGGGGAGTGGATACGCAGTATTTT CASSFLGGVDTQYF
TRBJ2-7 TRBV18 few TRBD1 TGTGCCAGCGCCGGACAGGGAAAGGCTGGGGAGCAGTACTTC CASAGQGKAGEQYF
TRBJ2-2 TRBV9 few TRBD2 TGTGCCAGCAGCGTACGTCCTAGCGGGAGAGGTCGTACCGGGGAGCTGTTTTTT CASSVRPSGRGRTGELFF
TRBJ1-1 TRBV27 NA NA TGTGCCAGCAGTTTATCGGCAGGGGTGAGCACTGAAGCTTTCTTT CASSLSAGVSTEAFF
TRBJ1-4 TRBV9 NA NA TGTGCCAGCAGCGTAGTGGGCAATGCGAATGAAAAACTGTTTTTT CASSVVGNANEKLFF
TRBJ2-1 TRBV7-2 once NA TGTGCCAGCAGCTTTATCGGTTATGAGCAGTTCTTC CASSFIGYEQFF
TRBJ2-2 TRBV4-1 NA TRBD1 TGCGCCAGCAGCCAAGAGATAGGGACAGGGTATAACGGGGAGCTGTTTTTT CASSQEIGTGYNGELFF
TRBJ1-2 TRBV30 NA TRBD1 TGTGCCTGGGTATTAGCCGGGACAGGGGGCGTACGTGGCTACACCTTC CAWVLAGTGGVRGYTF
TRBJ2-7 TRBV5-1 NA TRBD1 TGCGCCAGCTTCCCGACAGGGTCCTACGAGCAGTACTTC CASFPTGSYEQYF
TRBJ2-2 TRBV30 NA NA TGTGCCTGGAAGTCAGGGACCGGGGAGCTGTTTTTT CAWKSGTGELFF
TRBJ2-5 TRBV11-1 NA TRBD1 TGTGCCAGCAGCCCTAGGACAGGGTCCCGTCAAGAGACCCAGTACTTC CASSPRTGSRQETQYF
TRBJ2-7 TRBV27 NA NA TGTGCCAGCAGTCCACAAGACAGGAGTTTCTACGAGCAGTACTTC CASSPQDRSFYEQYF
TRBJ1-4 TRBV7-8 NA NA TGTGCCAGCAGTCATACAGATGCAACTAATGAAAAACTGTTTTTT CASSHTDATNEKLFF
TRBJ2-1 TRBV2 NA TRBD2 TGTGCCAGCAGGGTGGGACTAGCGGTTTACAATGAGCAGTTCTTC CASRVGLAVYNEQFF
TRBJ2-3 TRBV6-5 NA NA TGTGCCAGCAGTCCTCGCACAGATACGCAGTATTTT CASSPRTDTQYF
TRBJ2-1 TRBV4-1 NA TRBD2 TGCGCCAGCAGCCAAGAAAGGCTAGCGGGAGGTCATGAGCAGTTCTTC CASSQERLAGGHEQFF
TRBJ2-7 TRBV19 NA TRBD1 TGTGCCAGTAGTATTGGCGTTCAGACAGGGAGCTCCTACGAGCAGTACTTC CASSIGVQTGSSYEQYF
TRBJ1-1 TRBV27 NA TRBD1 TGTGCCAGCAGTTTGGGAACAGGGGTCGGAGCTTTCTTT CASSLGTGVGAFF
TRBJ2-7 TRBV4-3 NA NA TGCGCCAGCAGCCAAGGGGTCAGGAACGAGCAGTACTTC CASSQGVRNEQYF
TRBJ2-3 TRBV27 NA NA TGTGCCAGCAGTTCCCGGACTGATAGCACAGATACGCAGTATTTT CASSSRTDSTDTQYF
TRBJ2-7 TRBV28 NA NA TGTGCCAGCAGTCAAATAGGAAGCGGGGCCCCGACAGGGTACTTC CASSQIGSGAPTGYF
TRBJ1-5 TRBV2 NA NA TGTGCCAGCAGTGAGCGGGGGTATCAGCCCCAGCATTTT CASSERGYQPQHF
TRBJ2-5 TRBV4-3 NA NA TGCGCCAGCAGCCATTCCCCACTCCAAGAGACCCAGTACTTC CASSHSPLQETQYF
TRBJ1-1 TRBV7-9 NA TRBD1 TGTTCCAGCAGCCCAAAAGGTCAGGACAGGGGGCTAGTCACTGAAGCTTTCTTT CSSSPKGQDRGLVTEAFF
TRBJ2-1 TRBV28 NA NA TGTGCCAGCAGTCTTTCTGGTAGCTCCTACAATGAGCAGTTCTTC CASSLSGSSYNEQFF
TRBJ2-7 TRBV4-1 NA TRBD2 TGCGCCAGCAGCCAAGGTTTCGCGGGAGGCTTCTACGAGCAGTACTTC CASSQGFAGGFYEQYF
TRBJ1-6 TRBV19 few NA TGTGCCAGTAGCGGATCCCGGGCGGGTAATTCACCCCTCCACTTT CASSGSRAGNSPLHF
TRBJ2-1 TRBV19 NA NA TGTGCCAGTAGACCTCGAGTGGCGGTGTACAATGAGCAGTTCTTC CASRPRVAVYNEQFF
TRBJ2-7 TRBV30 few NA TGTGCCTGGAGCCCCCTTAGCAAAGACTATTCAAGCTCCTACGAGCAGTACTTC CAWSPLSKDYSSSYEQYF
TRBJ1-5 TRBV19 once TRBD1 TGTGCCAGTAGTATTTGGAGGGGGCGAGGGAGTCAGCCCCAGCATTTT CASSIWRGRGSQPQHF
TRBJ1-1 TRBV21-1 NA NA TGTGCCAGCACTCCGGGACAGGGCGATTCTAGGAACACTGAAGCTTTCTTT CASTPGQGDSRNTEAFF
TRBJ1-1 TRBV19 NA TRBD1 TGTGCCAGTAGTATAGCAGGGGGCGCAATGATGAACACTGAAGCTTTCTTT CASSIAGGAMMNTEAFF